These 8 T cell receptor beta chains share one sample of origin, sequenced in a study of blood T cell repertoires in COVID-19. Assay used: immunoSEQ multiplex PCR; TCRdb lists only in-frame clones, some missing. The sample has 63,000 or so clones, over 85% seen once. Sequenced input: peripheral blood. The receptors were gathered from a man aged 55-75 years with acute or convalescent COVID-19.

Only one count was recorded for this clone. CDR3 protein: CSAWGGETQYF. The CDR3 DNA is TGCAGTGCTTGGGGGGGGGAGACCCAGTACTTC. This chain connects TRBV20-1 to TRBJ2-5, with TRBD2 identical over 7 bases. Trimming took 5 bases from V and 5 from J; bases not matched to a gene: 2. Germline V gene data show CDR1 as DFQATT and CDR2 as SNEGSKA (reference sequence). The CDR3 has 11 amino acids.

The genes are TRBV11-2 and TRBJ2-7; 8 bases line up with TRBD1. The CDR3 consists of 19 residues. Germline lookup yields CDR1 SGHAT and CDR2 FQNNGV. With V trimmed by 5 bases and J by 2 bases, 20 bases remained unmatched. This chain's CDR3 is CASSPGGSTGVGNPYEQYF. CDR3 sequence (DNA): TGTGCCAGCAGCCCAGGGGGCTCAACGGGCGTAGGAAATCCCTACGAGCAGTACTTC.

Only one count was recorded for this clone. This chain links TRBV5-4 with TRBJ1-3; 7 positions agree with TRBD1. CDR3 length equals 17 residues. From germline, CDR1 is SGHNT and CDR2 YYREEE (reference sequence). V was clipped by 0 bases and J by 0 bases; unmatched bases: 6. CDR3 sequence reads: CASSLGYAGGSGNTIYF. In DNA form, the CDR3 reads TGTGCCAGCAGCTTGGGGTACGCAGGGGGCTCTGGAAACACCATATATTTT.

The chain links TRBV5-1 to TRBJ1-5; D possibly corresponds to TRBD1 (5 bases). The CDR3 consists of 15 residues. The V gene lost 0 bases and the J gene lost 0 bases, with 7 bases spanning the gap. Germline values: CDR1 SGHRS, CDR2 YFSETQ. The CDR3 DNA reads as TGCGCCAGCAGCTTGGAAGGGGCTAGCAATCAGCCCCAGCATTTT. Amino acids: CASSLEGASNQPQHF.

Sample share makes this clone medium-sized (0.01 to 0.1%). The chain links TRBV27 to TRBJ2-1, with 10 bases that match TRBD1. The CDR3 totals 16 residues. V lost 2 bases and J lost 7; bases outside the gene matches: 8. Germline V CDR1 and CDR2: MNHEY, SMNVEV (reference sequence). The CDR3 DNA reads TGTGCCAGCAGTTTACACACCGGGACAGGGGTAAATGAGCAGTTCTTC. It is translated as CASSLHTGTGVNEQFF.

The chain couples TRBV20-1 to TRBJ1-2; 7 bases align to TRBD1. CDR3 length: 14 amino acids. Germline CDR1 and CDR2: DFQATT and SNEGSKA (reference sequence). V lost 3 bases and J lost 3; bases outside the gene matches: 7. The CDR3 loop reads CSASRPRGDYGYTF. As DNA, the CDR3 is TGCAGTGCTAGTAGACCCAGGGGGGACTATGGCTACACCTTC.

This sequence joins TRBV4-2 and TRBJ1-5; TRBD1 agrees at 9 bases. Germline V CDR1 and CDR2: LGHNA, YNFKEQ. V lost 0 bases, J lost 8 bases, and 5 bases stayed unmatched. The CDR3 contains 15 residues. CDR3 sequence (DNA): TGTGCCAGCAGCCAAGAAGGGGACAGGGCTGAGCCCCAGCATTTT. Translating gives CASSQEGDRAEPQHF.

The J gene is TRBJ2-1, the V gene TRBV5-1; possibly TRBD1 for D (6 bases). The CDR3 consists of 15 residues. V shed 0 bases and J shed 0 bases, with 7 bases lying between them. Germline lookup yields CDR1 SGHRS and CDR2 YFSETQ. This CDR3 is CASSLGTDSYNEQFF. Written as DNA, the CDR3 is TGCGCCAGCAGCTTGGGGACAGACTCCTACAATGAGCAGTTCTTC.